This is a list of T cell receptor beta chains from one sample in a study of T cells in Graves' hyperthyroidism and ophthalmopathy. TCRdb fed the multiplex PCR reads into MiXCR, producing one record per CDR3 protein. This sample has roughly 350,000 distinct CDR3 sequences, with about 15% found just once. Sequencing was done on a sample of blood. These receptors were taken from a young woman with Graves' ophthalmopathy. CDR3s include the opening cysteine and the closing phenylalanine or tryptophan. Fields, in order: J gene, clone size, D gene, V gene, CDR3 protein, CDR3 DNA. A D gene is named only where the DNA matches it firmly. Only some rows state a clone size, as once, few, many or a class for expanded clones.

J: TRBJ2-2; size: -; D: TRBD1; V: TRBV3-1; CDR3: CASSQRGRYTGELFF; DNA: TGTGCCAGCAGCCAAAGGGGGCGATACACCGGGGAGCTGTTTTTT
J: TRBJ2-2; size: -; D: -; V: TRBV7-6; CDR3: CASSLVQGTGELFF; DNA: TGTGCCAGCAGCTTAGTACAGGGCACCGGGGAGCTGTTTTTT
J: TRBJ2-7; size: -; D: -; V: TRBV20-1; CDR3: CSAWESSYEQYF; DNA: TGCAGTGCTTGGGAAAGCTCCTACGAGCAGTACTTC
J: TRBJ2-3; size: many; D: -; V: TRBV28; CDR3: CASSSRLDWGTDTQYF; DNA: TGTGCCAGCAGTTCCAGACTAGATTGGGGCACAGATACGCAGTATTTT
J: TRBJ2-1; size: many; D: TRBD2; V: TRBV2; CDR3: CASSAVAGGSNEQFF; DNA: TGTGCCTCCTCAGCGGTAGCGGGGGGGTCCAATGAGCAGTTCTTC
J: TRBJ2-7; size: many; D: -; V: TRBV27; CDR3: CASSPFRGANRYEQYF; DNA: TGTGCCAGCAGCCCGTTTCGAGGTGCGAATAGGTACGAGCAGTACTTC
J: TRBJ1-3; size: many; D: -; V: TRBV27; CDR3: CASSLSGYSGNTIYF; DNA: TGTGCCAGCAGTTTATCTGGTTACTCTGGAAACACCATATATTTT
J: TRBJ1-4; size: many; D: TRBD1; V: TRBV11-2; CDR3: CASSRTGVATNEKLFF; DNA: TGTGCCAGCAGCCGGACAGGCGTCGCAACTAATGAAAAACTGTTTTTT
J: TRBJ1-2; size: many; D: TRBD1; V: TRBV30; CDR3: CAWSAQGASVDTF; DNA: TGTGCCTGGAGTGCTCAGGGGGCGTCCGTCGACACCTTC
J: TRBJ1-1; size: many; D: -; V: TRBV3-1; CDR3: CASSPGGTLEAFF; DNA: TGTGCCAGCAGCCCCGGGGGGACCCTTGAAGCTTTCTTT
J: TRBJ1-2; size: -; D: -; V: TRBV3-1; CDR3: CASSRVGTPYGYTF; DNA: TGTGCCAGCAGCCGAGTCGGGACCCCCTATGGCTACACCTTC
J: TRBJ2-6; size: many; D: -; V: TRBV28; CDR3: CASKHGSSGANVLTF; DNA: TGTGCCAGCAAGCACGGGAGCTCTGGGGCCAACGTCCTGACTTTC
J: TRBJ1-5; size: -; D: -; V: TRBV19; CDR3: CASSIGPTFGQPQHF; DNA: TGTGCCAGTAGTATAGGTCCGACATTTGGACAGCCCCAGCATTTT
J: TRBJ2-7; size: many; D: TRBD2; V: TRBV6-1; CDR3: CASNEGSGSSYEQYF; DNA: TGTGCCAGCAATGAGGGTAGCGGGAGCTCCTACGAGCAGTACTTC
J: TRBJ2-7; size: -; D: TRBD2; V: TRBV20-1; CDR3: CSATLTSGGTGWGEQCF; DNA: TGCAGTGCTACCCTGACTAGCGGGGGTACCGGGTGGGGCGAGCAGTGCTTC
J: TRBJ2-5; size: many; D: TRBD1; V: TRBV20-1; CDR3: CSASPRSRGQETQYF; DNA: TGCAGTGCTAGTCCCCGAAGCAGGGGGCAAGAGACCCAGTACTTC
J: TRBJ2-7; size: -; D: TRBD1; V: TRBV5-1; CDR3: CASSPGTGGYMVSYEQYF; DNA: TGCGCCAGCAGCCCCGGGACAGGGGGTTATATGGTTTCCTACGAGCAGTACTTC
J: TRBJ2-7; size: few; D: TRBD1; V: TRBV19; CDR3: CASSSTGTALSFTYEQYF; DNA: TGTGCCAGTAGTTCAACCGGGACAGCTCTTTCTTTCACCTACGAGCAGTACTTC
J: TRBJ2-1; size: many; D: -; V: TRBV30; CDR3: CAWSVGLGSRLEQFF; DNA: TGTGCCTGGAGTGTCGGTTTGGGATCCCGACTTGAGCAGTTCTTC
J: TRBJ1-5; size: many; D: -; V: TRBV24-1; CDR3: CATSDLPSIVGQPQHF; DNA: TGTGCCACCAGTGATTTGCCTTCCATAGTTGGGCAGCCCCAGCATTTT
J: TRBJ2-7; size: -; D: -; V: TRBV2; CDR3: CASSDLATISPYEQYF; DNA: TGTGCCAGCAGTGATCTGGCCACAATTTCCCCCTACGAGCAGTACTTC
J: TRBJ1-2; size: many; D: -; V: TRBV5-8; CDR3: CASSLEAGLDGYTF; DNA: TGTGCCAGCAGCTTGGAGGCAGGTTTGGATGGCTACACCTTC
J: TRBJ1-5; size: many; D: -; V: TRBV18; CDR3: CASSPVVGQPQHF; DNA: TGTGCCAGCTCACCCGTCGTGGGGCAGCCCCAGCATTTT
J: TRBJ2-4; size: many; D: TRBD1; V: TRBV28; CDR3: CASRIETGFGIQYF; DNA: TGTGCCAGCAGAATAGAGACAGGGTTTGGCATTCAGTACTTC
J: TRBJ1-4; size: many; D: TRBD1; V: TRBV2; CDR3: CASRDRGLSGEKLFF; DNA: TGTGCCAGCCGGGACAGGGGACTGTCCGGCGAAAAACTGTTTTTT